This T cell receptor (beta chain) was captured by sequencing in a study of cytomegalovirus exposure and HLA in healthy donors. The PCR employed 60 Vbeta primers together with 13 Jbeta primers. In the original processing: Later work found 80 million to 85 million unique TCR beta chains, with approximately 12 million shared. The table came from immunoSEQ multiplex PCR; TCRdb's copy has only in-frame clones and leaves some out. The D gene and trimming were derived from the DNA, and the V and J assignments and clone size from that table. Recorded for this sample: around 65,000 clones. CDR1 MNHNS and CDR2 SASEGT come from the germline V gene. Trimming shortened V by 0 bases and J by 1 base, and 10 bases separated the two germline ends. The CDR3 runs to 15 residues.

The V call is TRBV6-1, the J call TRBJ2-7; D is possibly TRBD2 (7 bases). The sample taken for sequencing was PBMCs. The clonotype comes from a boy younger than 18 in good health and CMV-seronegative. The CDR3 DNA sequence: TGTGCCAGCAGTGAAGCGGGAGGGGGTTCCTACGAGCAGTACTTC. Protein product: CASSEAGGGSYEQYF.